The 7 T cell receptor beta chains reported below all come from one sample, sequenced in a study of T cell changes during pregnancy in multiple sclerosis. Assay: immunoSEQ multiplex PCR; the TCRdb copy retains only in-frame clones and omits some. The sample has 90,000 or so clones, less than 95% seen once. Sample: peripheral blood, taken in the first trimester of pregnancy. Every receptor here comes from a female donor in good health, enrolled as a control in a pregnancy study.

The chain links TRBV5-1 to TRBJ2-2, with 10 positions matching TRBD1. V shed 3 bases and J 7 bases; nucleotides not matched to a gene: 9. This CDR3 contains 16 residues. Germline CDR1 is SGHRS and CDR2 is YFSETQ. The CDR3 DNA sequence: TGCGCCAGCAGCTGGAAGGGGACAGGGGACGGCGGGGAGCTGTTTTTT. It encodes CASSWKGTGDGGELFF.

The chain recombines TRBV2 with TRBJ2-1, with 9 bases lining up with TRBD1. V lost 2 bases, J lost 1 base, and 6 bases stayed unmatched. This CDR3 contains 17 residues. CDR1 SNHLY and CDR2 FYNNEI come from the germline V gene. The CDR3 protein is CASSERAGTGSYNEQFF. The CDR3 DNA follows: TGTGCCAGCAGTGAAAGGGCCGGGACAGGGTCCTACAATGAGCAGTTCTTC.

The chain combines TRBV14 with TRBJ2-7, with D perhaps TRBD1 (6 bases). Germline assignment: CDR1 SGHDN and CDR2 FVKESK. This CDR3 has 16 residues. V gave up 3 bases and J gave up 2 bases, with 17 bases separating them. The DNA of the CDR3 is TGTGCCAGCAGCCACCCATTAGGACAGACCCCCTACGAGCAGTACTTC. It translates to CASSHPLGQTPYEQYF.

The chain joins TRBV4-1 to TRBJ2-3; 8 nucleotides align to TRBD2. The ends lost 4 bases at V and 2 bases at J; junction bases unmatched: 2. The CDR3 loop spans 14 amino acids. Per germline, CDR1 MGHRA and CDR2 YSYEKL. In nucleotides, the CDR3 is TGCGCCAGCAGCCCGGGGGGGAACACAGATACGCAGTATTTT. This sequence encodes CASSPGGNTDTQYF.

This clone was recorded a few times. The rearrangement links TRBV2 to TRBJ2-1; the match to TRBD1 covers 8 bases. V was pared by 2 bases and J by 4 bases, with 1 base of the junction left unmatched. This CDR3 region has 14 residues. Germline CDR1 SNHLY, CDR2 FYNNEI. CDR3 region: CASSEQGAYNEQFF. The CDR3 DNA sequence: TGTGCCAGCAGTGAACAGGGGGCATACAATGAGCAGTTCTTC.

The gene calls are TRBV6-6 and TRBJ2-7, with D tentatively TRBD2 (7 bases). The germline gives CDR1 MNHNY, CDR2 SVGAGI (reference sequence). CDR3 length: 15 amino acids. V was clipped by 6 bases and J by 7 bases, with 22 bases between them. DNA of the CDR3: TGTGCCAGCAGCAGACCCCGGGGGGCGTTACGAGAGCAGTACTTC. Protein: CASSRPRGALREQYF.

The J gene is TRBJ1-1, the V gene TRBV7-9; tentative D call: TRBD1 (6 bases). The germline V gene encodes CDR1 SEHNR and CDR2 FQNEAQ (reference sequence). This CDR3 has 15 amino acids. Trimming removed 1 base from V and 4 bases from J, with 13 bases in between. This CDR3 is CASSLVGGVGTEAFF. For the CDR3, the DNA is TGTGCCAGCAGCTTAGTAGGGGGAGTGGGCACTGAAGCTTTCTTT.